The source of this TCR beta chain is a study of blood T cell repertoires in COVID-19. Trimming cost V 5 bases and J 7 bases, with 12 bases left between them. The CDR3 is 14 amino acids. From germline, CDR1 is SEHNR and CDR2 FQNEAQ (reference sequence). This clone has just one count. Sequencing was performed with immunoSEQ multiplex PCR; in TCRdb, only in-frame clones are kept and a portion is missing. The table records 95,000 to 150,000 clones, around 64% of them present only once. The chain has TRBV7-9 and TRBJ1-6; tentatively, D is TRBD1 (5 bases). The sequenced material came from peripheral blood. This clonotype was obtained from a human donor with acute or convalescent COVID-19. The donor label of this sample is uncertain. CDR3 protein: CASSLSWGNSPLHF. The CDR3 DNA is TGTGCCAGCAGCCTCTCATGGGGCAATTCACCCCTCCACTTT.